This TCR beta chain was sequenced for a study of brain T cells in children with intractable seizures. Surgery cases with the highest brain T cell transcript signatures were chosen for sequencing. Pre-surgery treatment included at least one anti-epileptic drug. From germline, CDR1 is WSHSY and CDR2 SAAADI. The CDR3 is 16 amino acids. Trimming removed 2 bases at V and 4 bases at J, with 18 bases between. Study-level results: HCMV serostatus was not known, and viral specificity came from CDR3 similarity only. Clones missing pre-surgery may reflect undersampling of that blood sample.

With regard to this clone: As yet, its antigen is unknown.

TCRdb's table, derived via immunoSEQ multiplex PCR, lists solely in-frame clones and lacks some. The sample holds approximately 110,000 clones, roughly 94% seen once. The receptor comes from a boy under two years old with hemimegalencephaly and intractable seizures. The chain couples TRBV10-2 to TRBJ2-7; perhaps TRBD1 as D (6 bases). Sequencing used peripheral blood, obtained at surgery. CDR3 bases: TGCGCCAGCAGTGAGAGATTGTCGTACAGGGCGTACGAGCAGTACTTC. Translating it yields CASSERLSYRAYEQYF.